This TCR beta chain was captured by sequencing in a study of naive and memory T cell subsets. Findings of the study overall: Naive repertoires, especially CD8, held a few larger clonotypes, possibly memory cells re-expressing CD45RA.

This clonotype has a count of ten or more. What it recognizes is unknown. The germline gene is not matched at one end of the junction; a read error may be the cause. Two oligonucleotides, mixed equimolar, formed the beta constant-region primer covering TRBC1 and TRBC2. Nested alpha and beta constant-region primers with the SP2 primer drove four PCR rounds on ligated cDNA. One entry per CDR3 protein, called by TCRdb with MiXCR from the UMI-ligation and nested PCR reads. The table has over 110,000 distinct CDR3 sequences, approximately 18% seen once. Germline V CDR1 and CDR2: SGHRS, YFSETQ. This CDR3 has 14 amino acids.

The sample consisted of naive CD8+ T cells from blood. The chain uses TRBV5-1 and TRBJ2-7; TRBD1 matches at 7 bases. The receptor's source is a human donor in good health. The CDR3 DNA reads as TGTGCCAGCAGCCCAAGACAGGGCGCTTACGAGCAGTACTTC. Translating it yields CASSPRQGAYEQYF.